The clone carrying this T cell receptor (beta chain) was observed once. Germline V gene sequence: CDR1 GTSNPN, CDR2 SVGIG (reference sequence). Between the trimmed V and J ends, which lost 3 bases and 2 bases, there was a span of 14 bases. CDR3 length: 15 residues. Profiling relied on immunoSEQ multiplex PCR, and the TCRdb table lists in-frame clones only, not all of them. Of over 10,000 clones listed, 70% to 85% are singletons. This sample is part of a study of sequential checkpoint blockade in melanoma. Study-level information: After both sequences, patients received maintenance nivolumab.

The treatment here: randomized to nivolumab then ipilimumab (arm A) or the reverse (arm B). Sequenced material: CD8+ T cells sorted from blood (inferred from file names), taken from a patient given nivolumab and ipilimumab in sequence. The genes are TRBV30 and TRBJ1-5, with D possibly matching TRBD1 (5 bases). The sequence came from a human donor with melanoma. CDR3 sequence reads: CAWRASGVGNQPQHF. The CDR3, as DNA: TGTGCCTGGAGAGCCTCGGGGGTTGGCAATCAGCCCCAGCATTTT. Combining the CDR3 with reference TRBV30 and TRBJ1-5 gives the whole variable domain SQTIHQWPATLVQPVGSPLSLECTVEGTSNPNLYWYRQAAGRGLQLLFYSVGIGQISSEVPQNLSASRPQDRQFILSSKKLLLSDSGFYLCAWRASGVGNQPQHFGDGTRLSIL.